Below are 14 T cell receptor beta chains sequenced from a single sample in a study of blood T cell repertoires in COVID-19. The assay was immunoSEQ multiplex PCR, and TCRdb's table has in-frame clones only and misses some. The sample holds 350,000 to 500,000 clones, about 87% seen once. Sequencing was carried out using peripheral blood. The source of these receptors is a man younger than 35 with COVID-19, enrolled during active disease.

The chain couples TRBV6-2 or TRBV6-3 to TRBJ2-5, with D possibly matching TRBD2 (6 bases). The germline V gene encodes CDR1 MNHEY and CDR2 SVGEGT. With 5 bases removed from V and 5 bases from J, the gap between germline ends came to 21 bases. The CDR3 spans 16 residues. CDR3 sequence: CASSIWTTRGAETQYF. DNA of the CDR3: TGTGCCAGCAGTATCTGGACTACCCGCGGGGCCGAGACCCAGTACTTC.

The chain uses TRBV7-9 and TRBJ1-3; D uncertain. The germline CDR1 and CDR2 sequences are SEHNR and FQNEAQ (reference sequence). The CDR3 is 13 residues long. The V end lost 4 bases, the J end lost 2 bases, and 6 bases lay between the germline ends. The CDR3 DNA is TGTGCCAGCAGCTATCCTCCTGGAAACACCATATATTTT. This encodes CASSYPPGNTIYF.

V usage is TRBV19 and J usage is TRBJ1-2; TRBD1 is a possible D gene (5 bases). The germline CDR1 and CDR2 sequences are LNHDA and SQIVND (reference sequence). This CDR3 is built from 14 residues. Trimming took 5 bases from V and 0 from J, leaving 10 bases between them. This CDR3 is CASSRAGPNYGYTF. For the CDR3, the DNA is TGTGCCAGTAGTCGGGCAGGGCCTAACTATGGCTACACCTTC.

This chain uses TRBV2 with TRBJ1-3; D remains ambiguous. This CDR3 contains 12 residues. The ends were cut back, 8 bases at V and 1 base at J, with 6 bases in the middle. Per germline, CDR1 SNHLY and CDR2 FYNNEI. The CDR3 DNA follows: TGTGCCAGCGAACTATCTGGAAACACCATATATTTT. Protein: CASELSGNTIYF. The full variable domain, completed using reference TRBV2 and TRBJ1-3, is EPEVTQTPSHQVTQMGQEVILRCVPISNHLYFYWYRQILGQKVEFLVSFYNNEISEKSEIFDDQFSVERPDGSNFTLKIRSTKLEDSAMYFCASELSGNTIYFGEGSWLTVV.

This chain links TRBV13 with TRBJ2-1; D is unclear. The CDR3 has 14 residues. Per the germline V gene, CDR1 is PRHDT and CDR2 is FYEKMQ (reference sequence). The V and J ends lost 3 bases and 5 bases respectively, with 11 bases between them. For the CDR3, the DNA is TGTGCCAGCAGCTTGAAATCCTACCACAATGAGCAGTTCTTC. It is translated as CASSLKSYHNEQFF.

The V gene is TRBV9, the J gene TRBJ2-1; 8 bases match TRBD2. V lost 2 bases and J lost 6; bases outside the gene matches: 4. The CDR3 covers 14 residues. CDR1 and CDR2 from the germline V gene are SGDLS and YYNGEE. The CDR3 here is CASSVRLATNEQFF. For the CDR3, the DNA is TGTGCCAGCAGCGTGCGACTAGCGACCAATGAGCAGTTCTTC.

This chain connects TRBV14 to TRBJ2-1; perhaps TRBD2 as D (7 bases). CDR1 SGHDN and CDR2 FVKESK come from the germline V gene. V lost 1 base and J 1 base, leaving 20 bases between the germline ends. CDR3 size: 19 residues. This chain's CDR3 is CASSQVGGSGASSYNEQFF. The CDR3 coding sequence is TGTGCCAGCAGCCAAGTCGGGGGCAGCGGGGCGTCTTCCTACAATGAGCAGTTCTTC.

The rearrangement uses TRBV11-3 and TRBJ2-5; D possibly corresponds to TRBD2 (5 bases). Deletions cut 4 bases from V and 7 bases from J, with 28 bases between. Looked up from germline, CDR1 is SGHNT and CDR2 is YENEEA. The CDR3 runs to 18 residues. Here the CDR3 DNA reads TGTGCCAGCAGCTCCTTCCCCACTGGACCGACCCCCCGGGGGACCCAGTACTTC. Translating gives CASSSFPTGPTPRGTQYF.

The chain employs TRBV5-5 and TRBJ1-1; D is uncertain. The germline V gene has CDR1 SGHKS and CDR2 YYEKEE (reference sequence). This CDR3 is built from 14 residues. V lost 1 base, J lost 7 bases, and 14 bases lay in between. The CDR3 protein is CASSLFTEGSEAFF. The DNA for the CDR3 is TGTGCCAGCAGCTTGTTCACCGAAGGGAGTGAAGCTTTCTTT.

The rearrangement links TRBV2 to TRBJ2-7, with D perhaps matching TRBD1 (5 bases). V dropped 9 bases and J dropped 3 bases, with 15 bases sitting between them. The CDR3 is 13 amino acids. Germline V gene lookup returns CDR1 SNHLY and CDR2 FYNNEI. CDR3: CASMAGLLYEQYF. CDR3 coding DNA: TGTGCCAGTATGGCAGGGTTGCTCTACGAGCAGTACTTC.

The rearrangement links TRBV6-5 to TRBJ2-2, with D unresolved. The CDR3 is 12 residues long. In germline, CDR1 is MNHEY, CDR2 SVGAGI. V was shortened by 6 bases and J by 2 bases, with 4 bases between the two germline ends. CDR3 residues: CASSPNTGELFF. The CDR3 coding sequence is TGTGCCAGCAGCCCAAACACCGGGGAGCTGTTTTTT.

V and J are TRBV5-1 and TRBJ2-7; 13 bases are shared with TRBD2. Germline V gives CDR1 SGHRS, CDR2 YFSETQ. The V gene end was trimmed by 4 bases and the J gene end by 5 bases; junction bases not matched to a gene: 12. This CDR3 region has 17 residues. For the CDR3, the DNA is TGCGCCAGCAGCCTGCCGGGACTAGCGGGAACCACGGACGAGCAGTACTTC. It codes for CASSLPGLAGTTDEQYF.

The chain is built from TRBV4-2 and TRBJ2-1, with 8 bases identical to TRBD2. Per the germline V gene, CDR1 is LGHNA and CDR2 is YNFKEQ. The CDR3 runs 16 residues. J lost 2 bases, V lost 3 bases, and 6 bases had no gene match. The CDR3 here is CASSHERTSPYNEQFF. The CDR3 nucleotides read TGTGCCAGCAGCCATGAGAGGACTAGCCCCTACAATGAGCAGTTCTTC.

The chain uses TRBV5-6 and TRBJ2-3; tentatively, D is TRBD2 (7 bases). The V gene's germline CDR1 is SGHDT and CDR2 YYEEEE. This CDR3 comprises 13 residues. V shed 4 bases and J shed 2 bases, with 8 bases lying between them. The CDR3 region has the DNA TGTGCCAGCAGCCGGGGGGCCACAGATACGCAGTATTTT. Protein product: CASSRGATDTQYF.